The text below deals with one T cell receptor (beta chain). Its antigen is unknown. This record belongs to a study of cytomegalovirus exposure and HLA in healthy donors. The germline V gene encodes CDR1 MNHEY and CDR2 SVGAGI. The V gene end was trimmed by 0 bases and the J gene end by 8 bases; junction bases not matched to a gene: 8. This CDR3 is built from 16 residues. Study-wide results and limits: The later analysis indicated that the majority of CMV-associated TCR beta chains appeared HLA-restricted.

With 60 Vbeta and 13 Jbeta primers, the PCR was carried out. Only in-frame clones appear in the TCRdb table, and some are missing; sequencing was by immunoSEQ multiplex PCR. The sample records around 180,000 clones, roughly four fifths being singletons. Sequenced sample: PBMCs. The chain links TRBV6-5 to TRBJ2-1, with 9 nucleotides matching TRBD2. The sequence came from a girl aged 10 to 17 in good health and CMV-seropositive. The CDR3 spells CASSYSRRGGLDEQFF. CDR3 nucleotides: TGTGCCAGCAGTTACTCGAGGCGGGGGGGCCTCGATGAGCAGTTCTTC.